The T cell receptor (beta chain) described here comes from a study of blood T cell repertoires in COVID-19. Clones were sequenced by immunoSEQ multiplex PCR, and TCRdb holds only the in-frame ones, with some missing. The sample has around 250,000 clones; around four fifths are singletons. Looked up from germline, CDR1 is MDHEN and CDR2 is SYDVKM. This CDR3 has 15 residues. V was clipped by 4 bases and J by 2 bases, with 14 bases between them. The genes are TRBV28 and TRBJ1-1; D perhaps matches TRBD1 (5 bases). Sequenced sample: peripheral blood. This clonotype was obtained from a man in his sixties who had recovered from COVID-19. CDR3 coding DNA: TGTGCCAGCAGTTCCTCACAGGTGGGCAACACTGAAGCTTTCTTT. Protein sequence: CASSSSQVGNTEAFF.